This entry lists 30 T cell receptor beta chains sequenced from one sample in a study of spatial heterogeneity in lung cancer (dated by TCRdb to between 2019 and 2020). Libraries were built with 5' RACE. The run used a NextSeq 500. Using fastp at Q25 and MiXCR, TCRdb reprocessed the public reads and kept productive beta chains. CDR3 protein sequences are deduplicated, and each keeps its most common genes and DNA. This sample comprises 35,000 to 45,000 distinct CDR3 sequences, more than 20% of them detected only once. Under 8% of the sample belongs to the ten largest clones. In the paper's terms, the time point label means: blood at routine non-recurrence follow-up after resection. The source material was PBMCs, sampled at follow-up. The source of these receptors is a female donor with early-stage non-small cell lung cancer.

At least ten counts were recorded for this clonotype. V is TRBV4-1 and J is TRBJ2-5, with 7 nucleotides matching TRBD2. This CDR3 region has 16 residues. The V and J ends lost 5 bases and 2 bases, in that order; junction bases with no gene match: 11. Germline CDR1 reads MGHRA; CDR2 reads YSYEKL. The CDR3 DNA reads as TGCGCCAGCAGCGCTCTAGAGCGGGGAGGGCAAGAGACCCAGTACTTC. The encoded protein is CASSALERGGQETQYF.

This clonotype was counted a few times. Compared with germline, one end of the junction differs, possibly owing to a read error. The chain joins TRBV12-3 or TRBV12-4 to TRBJ2-7; 10 bases map to TRBD2. The CDR3 loop spans 15 amino acids. The CDR3 DNA follows: TGTGCCAGCAGTCTAGCGGGAGCGGGGTCCTACGAGCAGTACTTC. Amino acids: CASSLAGAGSYEQYF.

This clonotype has ten or more counts. The rearrangement joins TRBV6-2 or TRBV6-3 to TRBJ2-1; 10 bases line up with TRBD2. Germline CDR1 reads MNHEY; CDR2 reads SVGEGT. The V and J ends lost 8 bases and 8 bases, in that order; junction bases with no gene match: 6. CDR3 size: 13 residues. The CDR3 loop reads CASGGTSVDEQFF. The DNA for the CDR3 is TGTGCCAGCGGTGGGACTAGCGTGGATGAGCAGTTCTTC.

CDR3 bases: TGCGCCAGCAGCTTGGAGAGCACTTCCTACAATGAGCAGTTCTTC. Translating gives CASSLESTSYNEQFF. The J gene is TRBJ2-1, the V gene TRBV5-1; D is unresolved. The germline CDR1 and CDR2 sequences are SGHRS and YFSETQ. The V and J ends lost 0 bases and 1 base respectively, with 8 bases between them. The CDR3 is made up of 15 amino acids.

This clonotype was detected many times. One end of the junction fails to match germline, which may point to a read error. The J gene is TRBJ1-1, the V gene TRBV29-1; no reliable D call. The CDR3 sequence is 11 residues long. The V gene's germline CDR1 is SQVTM and CDR2 ANQGSEA. The DNA for the CDR3 is TGCAGCGGTGAAACCGACGAGGGAGCTTTCTTT. Amino acids: CSGETDEGAFF.

This clonotype was seen a handful of times. This sequence joins TRBV7-9 and TRBJ1-1; 8 bases map to TRBD1. After removal of 4 bases from V and 5 bases from J, the junction contained 12 bases not matched to a gene. CDR1 is SEHNR and CDR2 is FQNEAQ in the germline V gene (reference sequence). This CDR3 comprises 16 residues. The CDR3 DNA reads TGTGCCAGCAGCTCGCCTTTGGACAGGGCGGGTACTGAAGCTTTCTTT. Encoded protein: CASSSPLDRAGTEAFF.

This clonotype occurred a few times. This sequence joins TRBV12-3 or TRBV12-4 and TRBJ2-5, with D tentatively TRBD1 or TRBD2 (5 bases each). The CDR3 spans 13 residues. The ends were cut back, 6 bases at V and 4 bases at J, with 12 bases in the middle. CDR3 coding DNA: TGTGCCAGCAGGATACAGGAGGTAGAGACCCAGTACTTC. It codes for CASRIQEVETQYF.

This clonotype was found a few times. V usage is TRBV5-6 and J usage is TRBJ2-7; 9 nucleotides match TRBD1. V trimming: 1 base; J trimming: 1 base; junction bases outside the gene matches: 3. The germline V gene encodes CDR1 SGHDT and CDR2 YYEEEE. The CDR3 loop spans 15 amino acids. CDR3 sequence reads: CASSLSGQGSYEQYV. The CDR3 bases are TGTGCCAGCAGCTTGTCTGGACAGGGGTCCTACGAGCAGTACGTC.

This clonotype was detected ten times or more. The V call is TRBV10-2, the J call TRBJ2-5; no clear D gene. Between the trimmed V and J ends, which lost 3 bases and 0 bases, there was a span of 8 bases. The germline CDR1 and CDR2 sequences are WSHSY and SAAADI. The CDR3 has 14 residues. CDR3 in amino acids: CASSESGYQETQYF. In nucleotides, the CDR3 is TGCGCCAGCAGTGAATCTGGGTACCAAGAGACCCAGTACTTC.

The chain carries TRBV21-1 and TRBJ2-7; TRBD1, as called in the table, went unchecked against the DNA. TRBV21-1 is annotated as a pseudogene. The CDR3 spans 13 residues. The CDR3: CASSHSGSNEQYV. DNA for the CDR3: TGTGCCAGCAGTCATTCAGGGAGCAACGAGCAGTACGTC.

This clonotype came up a few times. This chain connects TRBV5-1 to TRBJ2-1; 7 positions match TRBD2. The germline gives CDR1 SGHRS, CDR2 YFSETQ. With V trimmed by 2 bases and J by 2 bases, 7 bases remained unmatched. The CDR3 is 16 amino acids. As DNA, the CDR3 is TGCGCCAGCAGCTTTCCGCGCGGGGGTACCTACAATGAGCAGTTCTTC. This translates into CASSFPRGGTYNEQFF. Complete variable domain (other parts from reference TRBV5-1 and TRBJ2-1): KAGVTQTPRYLIKTRGQQVTLSCSPISGHRSVSWYQQTPGQGLQFLFEYFSETQRNKGNFPGRFSGRQFSNSRSEMNVSTLELGDSALYLCASSFPRGGTYNEQFFGPGTRLTVL.

The chain joins TRBV7-2 to TRBJ2-1, with 11 bases fitting TRBD2. The CDR3 has 15 residues. CDR1 SGHTA and CDR2 FQGNSA come from the germline V gene. V gave up 5 bases and J gave up 10 bases; unmatched junction bases: 10. The CDR3 reads CASSLSGGAFEEQFF. The CDR3 region has the DNA TGTGCCAGCAGCCTTAGCGGGGGGGCCTTCGAAGAGCAGTTCTTC.

The rearrangement uses TRBV29-1 and TRBJ1-2; D call uncertain. The ends were cut back, 0 bases at V and 14 bases at J, with 16 bases in the middle. CDR1 SQVTM and CDR2 ANQGSEA come from the germline V gene. The length of the CDR3 is 12 residues. CDR3 bases: TGCAGCGTTGAAGATCAACCCCCGGGCGAGACCTTC. Protein product: CSVEDQPPGETF.

The chain uses TRBV7-2 and TRBJ1-5, with D unclear. The ends were cut back, 2 bases at V and 3 bases at J, with 8 bases in the middle. This CDR3 spans 14 amino acids. CDR1 is SGHTA and CDR2 is FQGNSA in the germline V gene. The CDR3 nucleotides are TGTGCCAGCAGCTTACCCGGTTTCAATCAGCCCCAGCATTTT. It yields the protein CASSLPGFNQPQHF.

The rearrangement joins TRBV6-4 to TRBJ2-2; weak D call: TRBD2 (7 bases). The CDR3 totals 15 residues. V was pared by 6 bases and J by 5 bases, with 16 bases between. CDR1 and CDR2 (germline): MRHNA, SNTAGT. CDR3 amino acids: CASSPEGGSTGELFF. In DNA form, the CDR3 reads TGTGCCAGCAGCCCCGAGGGGGGGTCGACCGGGGAGCTGTTTTTT.

The chain employs TRBV6-6 and TRBJ2-7; the match to TRBD1 covers 8 bases. The CDR3 has 13 amino acids. Germline V gene sequence: CDR1 MNHNY, CDR2 SVGAGI (reference sequence). V was clipped by 6 bases and J by 2 bases; unmatched bases: 3. Written as DNA, the CDR3 is TGTGCCAGCAGCCGACAGGGGACCTACGAGCAGTACTTC. It yields the protein CASSRQGTYEQYF.

This clonotype was seen ten or more times. In DNA, the CDR3 is TGTGCTAGCTGCCGGGACAGGGGGGAGACCCAGTACTTC. It codes for CASCRDRGETQYF. The chain employs TRBV7-7 and TRBJ2-5; 11 nucleotides match TRBD1. Germline V lookup: CDR1 SSHAT, CDR2 FNYEAQ (reference sequence). The CDR3 sequence is 13 residues long.

The gene calls are TRBV20-1 and TRBJ1-6; a possible D gene is TRBD1 (5 bases). Germline-derived CDR1 and CDR2 are DFQATT and SNEGSKA (reference sequence). This CDR3 comprises 18 residues. Trimming took off 3 bases at V and 2 bases at J, with 20 bases between the two ends. CDR3 in amino acids: CSARGSWGSGAYNSPLHF. CDR3 nucleotides: TGCAGTGCTAGGGGATCGTGGGGCTCCGGCGCCTATAATTCACCCCTCCACTTT.

This chain links TRBV9 with TRBJ1-5; D may be TRBD1 (5 bases). V dropped 4 bases and J dropped 5 bases, with 16 bases sitting between them. The CDR3 sequence is 15 residues long. Germline V gives CDR1 SGDLS, CDR2 YYNGEE. The CDR3 DNA follows: TGTGCCAGCAGCTCGACGGGACGGTCATATCAGCCCCAGCATTTT. Translating gives CASSSTGRSYQPQHF.

The chain employs TRBV6-2 or TRBV6-3 and TRBJ2-1; 7 bases are a match to TRBD2. Looked up from germline, CDR1 is MNHEY and CDR2 is SVGEGT. The CDR3 covers 11 residues. J was trimmed by 6 bases and V by 8 bases; bases with no gene match: 1. The CDR3 region is CASGGVNEQFF. CDR3 DNA sequence: TGTGCCAGCGGGGGGGTCAATGAGCAGTTCTTC.

This clonotype was recorded many times. V and J are TRBV7-9 and TRBJ2-5; D not resolved. V lost 2 bases, J lost 9 bases, and 13 bases lay in between. Germline values: CDR1 SEHNR, CDR2 FQNEAQ (reference sequence). The length of the CDR3 is 13 residues. The CDR3 loop is CASSLTLPASQYF. CDR3 in DNA: TGTGCCAGCAGCTTAACCCTGCCGGCCTCCCAGTACTTC.

The chain links TRBV29-1 to TRBJ1-1; weak D call: TRBD1 (5 bases). Germline V CDR1 and CDR2: SQVTM, ANQGSEA. This CDR3 is built from 13 residues. V was shortened by 1 base and J by 10 bases, with 16 bases between the two germline ends. DNA for the CDR3: TGCAGCGTTGAAGTCGGGCAGGGTAGGAGAGCTTTCTTT. It specifies CSVEVGQGRRAFF. Together with reference TRBV29-1 and TRBJ1-1, the CDR3 gives the full variable domain: SAVISQKPSRDICQRGTSLTIQCQVDSQVTMMFWYRQQPGQSLTLIATANQGSEATYESGFVIDKFPISRPNLTFSTLTVSNMSPEDSSIYLCSVEVGQGRRAFFGQGTRLTVV.

The CDR3 region is CSAREGGKNIQYF. The CDR3 region has the DNA TGCAGTGCTAGAGAAGGGGGCAAAAACATTCAGTACTTC. The V gene is TRBV20-1, the J gene TRBJ2-4; possible D gene TRBD1, 6 bases. CDR3 length equals 13 residues. Germline CDR1 reads DFQATT; CDR2 reads SNEGSKA (reference sequence). The germline V and J ends were trimmed by 0 bases and 3 bases, with 6 bases remaining between them.

The V call is TRBV29-1, the J call TRBJ2-5; 7 bases map to TRBD1. The CDR3 loop spans 14 amino acids. The junction had 8 bases not matched to a gene; V was cut back by 7 bases and J by 0 bases. Germline V gene lookup returns CDR1 SQVTM and CDR2 ANQGSEA. The CDR3 DNA reads as TGCAGCGCGACAGGGTCGGCGGACCAAGAGACCCAGTACTTC. It specifies CSATGSADQETQYF.

This rearrangement joins TRBV4-2 to TRBJ2-4; D unclear. The germline CDR1 and CDR2 sequences are LGHNA and YNFKEQ. The V gene lost 1 base and the J gene lost 8 bases, with 15 bases spanning the gap. The CDR3 spans 15 residues. The CDR3 loop reads CASSQVGVAVYIQYF. The CDR3 DNA follows: TGTGCCAGCAGCCAAGTCGGTGTCGCCGTGTACATTCAGTACTTC.

This clonotype was observed a few times. The V gene is TRBV7-3, the J gene TRBJ2-7; D ambiguous. The V end was cut by 2 bases, the J end by 2 bases, with 13 bases between. Germline V gene sequence: CDR1 SGHTA, CDR2 FQGTGA. CDR3 length: 15 residues. The CDR3 DNA reads TGTGCCAGCAGCTTAGGGGATCCTCTAGCCTACGAGCAGTACTTC. Its protein is CASSLGDPLAYEQYF.

The V gene is TRBV20-1, the J gene TRBJ1-1; weak D call: TRBD1 (5 bases). V was cut by 0 bases and J by 5 bases, with 16 bases left in between. The length of the CDR3 is 15 residues. Germline CDR1 is DFQATT and CDR2 is SNEGSKA (reference sequence). Written as DNA, the CDR3 is TGCAGTGCTAGAGAAGGGAGGGGATCGGGTACTGAAGCTTTCTTT. Its protein product is CSAREGRGSGTEAFF.

This clonotype was picked up a small number of times. The chain carries TRBV2 and TRBJ2-5; D may be TRBD2 (5 bases). From germline, CDR1 is SNHLY and CDR2 FYNNEI. Deletions cut 4 bases from V and 5 bases from J, with 11 bases between. The CDR3 totals 13 residues. The CDR3 bases are TGTGCCAGCAGTGGGTCTAGCCCCGAGACCCAGTACTTC. It is translated as CASSGSSPETQYF.

There are many counts of this clonotype. The V and J genes are TRBV18 and TRBJ1-4; 8 bases map to TRBD1. The germline CDR1 and CDR2 sequences are KGHSH and LQKENI. J lost 8 bases, V lost 4 bases, and 3 bases had no gene match. The CDR3 is made up of 13 amino acids. This CDR3 reads CASSRGQDEKLFF. CDR3 nucleotide sequence: TGTGCCAGCTCACGGGGACAGGACGAAAAACTGTTTTTT.

At least ten counts were recorded for this clonotype. The chain recombines TRBV3-1 with TRBJ2-7; D call uncertain. V lost 1 base and J 7 bases, leaving 5 bases between the germline ends. CDR1 LGHDT and CDR2 YNNKEL come from the germline V gene (reference sequence). This CDR3 has 11 amino acids. DNA for the CDR3: TGTGCCAGCAGCCAAGGTCAGGAGCAGTACTTC. The encoded protein is CASSQGQEQYF.